A selection of T cell receptor beta chains follows, all from one sample in a study of shared clonotypes between healthy human individuals. TCRdb's copy holds only in-frame clones and misses some; the assay was immunoSEQ multiplex PCR. The table has about 980,000 clones, around 80% seen once. Sequencing was carried out using memory CD4+ T cells sorted from blood. The origin of the receptors is a man between 18 and 35 years old in good health. Each CDR3 is given with its conserved first and last residue. Fields, in order: V gene, clone size, J gene, D gene, CDR3 protein, CDR3 DNA. D genes are given only for firm matches. Not all rows give a size; the values are once, few, many and, for expanded clones, a class.

v_gene: TRBV19
abundance: NA
j_gene: TRBJ1-6
d_gene: NA
CDR3aa: CASSQQSSYNSPLHF
CDR3nt: TGTGCCAGTAGCCAACAAAGCTCCTATAATTCACCCCTCCACTTT

v_gene: TRBV30
abundance: once
j_gene: TRBJ1-1
d_gene: NA
CDR3aa: CAWSFSYGLNTEAFF
CDR3nt: TGTGCCTGGAGTTTTAGTTACGGATTAAACACTGAAGCTTTCTTT

v_gene: TRBV6-1
abundance: NA
j_gene: TRBJ1-5
d_gene: NA
CDR3aa: CASIPGRVGYQPQHF
CDR3nt: TGTGCCAGCATCCCGGGGAGGGTAGGTTATCAGCCCCAGCATTTT

v_gene: TRBV10-2
abundance: NA
j_gene: TRBJ2-1
d_gene: NA
CDR3aa: CASKNHRDDQFF
CDR3nt: TGCGCCAGCAAGAACCACCGGGACGACCAGTTCTTC

v_gene: TRBV5-4
abundance: NA
j_gene: TRBJ1-1
d_gene: NA
CDR3aa: CASSFPGLNTEAFF
CDR3nt: TGTGCCAGCAGCTTTCCAGGGCTGAACACTGAAGCTTTCTTT

v_gene: TRBV28
abundance: NA
j_gene: TRBJ1-3
d_gene: TRBD1
CDR3aa: CASSFRTGAGNTIYF
CDR3nt: TGTGCCAGCAGTTTCCGGACAGGGGCAGGAAACACCATATATTTT

v_gene: TRBV5-1
abundance: NA
j_gene: TRBJ1-1
d_gene: TRBD1
CDR3aa: CASSLGQGYTEAFF
CDR3nt: TGCGCCAGCAGCCTGGGACAGGGCTACACTGAAGCTTTCTTT

v_gene: TRBV27
abundance: NA
j_gene: TRBJ1-1
d_gene: NA
CDR3aa: CASSLMGGTNTEAFF
CDR3nt: TGTGCCAGCAGTTTAATGGGGGGCACGAACACTGAAGCTTTCTTT

v_gene: TRBV4-2
abundance: few
j_gene: TRBJ2-3
d_gene: TRBD1
CDR3aa: CASSQEQGGTDTQYF
CDR3nt: TGTGCCAGCAGCCAAGAGCAGGGGGGCACAGATACGCAGTATTTT

v_gene: TRBV7-2
abundance: NA
j_gene: TRBJ2-7
d_gene: NA
CDR3aa: CASSLTLAPYEQYF
CDR3nt: TGTGCCAGCAGCTTAACGTTGGCTCCCTACGAGCAGTACTTC

v_gene: TRBV7-7
abundance: NA
j_gene: TRBJ2-5
d_gene: NA
CDR3aa: CASSAERTETQYF
CDR3nt: TGTGCTAGCAGCGCAGAGAGGACGGAGACCCAGTACTTC

v_gene: TRBV9
abundance: few
j_gene: TRBJ2-1
d_gene: NA
CDR3aa: CASSVEQGNEQFF
CDR3nt: TGTGCCAGCAGCGTAGAACAGGGCAATGAGCAGTTCTTC

v_gene: TRBV19
abundance: many
j_gene: TRBJ2-2
d_gene: NA
CDR3aa: CASLGTSTGELFF
CDR3nt: TGTGCCTCTCTAGGGACATCGACCGGGGAGCTGTTTTTT

v_gene: TRBV4-1
abundance: NA
j_gene: TRBJ1-1
d_gene: TRBD1
CDR3aa: CASSLEGGTANTEAFF
CDR3nt: TGCGCCAGCAGCCTAGAAGGCGGGACAGCTAACACTGAAGCTTTCTTT

v_gene: TRBV29-1
abundance: NA
j_gene: TRBJ2-7
d_gene: TRBD1
CDR3aa: CSVSRDRPREQYF
CDR3nt: TGCAGCGTTTCCCGGGACAGACCCCGGGAGCAGTACTTC

v_gene: TRBV5-4
abundance: NA
j_gene: TRBJ2-1
d_gene: TRBD2
CDR3aa: CASSSGTSGYNEQFF
CDR3nt: TGTGCCAGCAGTTCCGGGACTAGCGGATACAATGAGCAGTTCTTC

v_gene: TRBV2
abundance: NA
j_gene: TRBJ1-2
d_gene: TRBD1
CDR3aa: CASSDSARGRGYTF
CDR3nt: TGTGCCAGCAGTGATTCCGCCAGGGGGAGAGGCTACACCTTC

v_gene: TRBV23-1
abundance: NA
j_gene: TRBJ1-1
d_gene: NA
CDR3aa: CASIPYKEHDTEAFF
CDR3nt: TGCGCCAGCATCCCTTACAAAGAGCACGACACTGAAGCTTTCTTT

v_gene: TRBV30
abundance: NA
j_gene: TRBJ1-4
d_gene: NA
CDR3aa: CAWSGEILVNEKLFF
CDR3nt: TGTGCCTGGAGTGGGGAGATCCTTGTTAATGAAAAACTGTTTTTT

v_gene: TRBV15
abundance: NA
j_gene: TRBJ1-1
d_gene: NA
CDR3aa: CATSRDLTGEAFF
CDR3nt: TGTGCCACCAGCAGAGATCTAACAGGGGAAGCTTTCTTT